Sequencing of this TCR beta chain was carried out in a study of blood T cells in healthy people across ages. Together with a sample-barcoded 5' primer, a J-beta primer mix was included in a second PCR lasting roughly 6 to 12 cycles. Tags on each cDNA molecule came from a template-switch adaptor with 12 random nucleotides. TCRdb recomputed calls from the 5' RACE reads with MiXCR, one row per CDR3 protein. The repertoire consists of over 1,200,000 distinct CDR3 sequences, with approximately 60% occurring once and the leading ten covering more than 6%. V dropped 5 bases and J dropped 0 bases, with 17 bases sitting between them. CDR1 is MNHNS and CDR2 is SASEGT in the germline V gene. This CDR3 comprises 18 residues. Every sample gave at least 5 micrograms of total RNA when it was extracted.

Sample: blood. The clonotype originates from a man younger than 35 in good health. The chain is built from TRBV6-1 and TRBJ2-6; tentative D call: TRBD2 (6 bases). The CDR3: CASSLDYPLHSGANVLTF. The CDR3 bases are TGTGCCAGCAGTCTGGACTACCCCCTTCACTCTGGGGCCAACGTCCTGACTTTC.